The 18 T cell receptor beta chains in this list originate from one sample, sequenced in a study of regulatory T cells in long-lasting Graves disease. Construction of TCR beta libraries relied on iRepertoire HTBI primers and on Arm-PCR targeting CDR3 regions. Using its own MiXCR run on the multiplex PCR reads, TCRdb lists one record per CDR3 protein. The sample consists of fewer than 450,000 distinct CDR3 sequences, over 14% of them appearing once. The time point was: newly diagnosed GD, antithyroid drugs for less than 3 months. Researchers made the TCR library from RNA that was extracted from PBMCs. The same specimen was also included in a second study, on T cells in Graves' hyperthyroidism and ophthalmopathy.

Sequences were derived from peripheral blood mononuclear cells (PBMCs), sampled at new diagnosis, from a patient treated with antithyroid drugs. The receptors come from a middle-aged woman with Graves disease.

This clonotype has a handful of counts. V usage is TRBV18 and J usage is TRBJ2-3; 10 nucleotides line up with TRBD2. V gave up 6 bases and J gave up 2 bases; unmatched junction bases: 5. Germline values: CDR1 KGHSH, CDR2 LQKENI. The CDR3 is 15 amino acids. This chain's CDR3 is CASSPTSGNTDTQYF. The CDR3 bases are TGTGCCAGCTCCCCAACTAGCGGGAACACAGATACGCAGTATTTT.

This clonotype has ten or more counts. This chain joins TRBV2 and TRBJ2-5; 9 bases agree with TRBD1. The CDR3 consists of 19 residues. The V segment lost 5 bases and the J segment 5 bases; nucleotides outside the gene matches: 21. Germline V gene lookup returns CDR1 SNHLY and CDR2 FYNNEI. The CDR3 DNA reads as TGTGCCAGCAGTCGGGGACAGGGTACATTTGAGGGGCCTAGGGAGACCCAGTACTTC. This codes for CASSRGQGTFEGPRETQYF.

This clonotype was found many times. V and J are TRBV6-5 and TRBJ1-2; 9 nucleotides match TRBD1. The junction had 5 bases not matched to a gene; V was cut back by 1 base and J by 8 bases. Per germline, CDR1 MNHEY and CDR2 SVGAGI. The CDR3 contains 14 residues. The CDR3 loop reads CASSYLTGGNGYTF. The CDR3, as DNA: TGTGCCAGCAGTTACTTGACAGGGGGTAACGGCTACACCTTC.

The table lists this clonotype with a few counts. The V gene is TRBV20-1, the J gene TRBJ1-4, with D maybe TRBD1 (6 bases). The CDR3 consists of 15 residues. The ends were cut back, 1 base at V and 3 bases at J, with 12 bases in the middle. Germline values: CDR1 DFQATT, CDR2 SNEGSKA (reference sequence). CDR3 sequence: CSARGNPGANEKLFF. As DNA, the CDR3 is TGCAGTGCTAGAGGAAATCCAGGGGCTAATGAAAAACTGTTTTTT.

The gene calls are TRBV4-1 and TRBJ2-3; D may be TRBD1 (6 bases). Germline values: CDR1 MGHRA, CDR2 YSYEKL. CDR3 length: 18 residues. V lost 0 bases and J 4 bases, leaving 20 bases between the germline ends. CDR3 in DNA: TGCGCCAGCAGCCAAGAAAAAGCACAGGGTTATGGGGCAGATACGCAGTATTTT. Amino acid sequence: CASSQEKAQGYGADTQYF.

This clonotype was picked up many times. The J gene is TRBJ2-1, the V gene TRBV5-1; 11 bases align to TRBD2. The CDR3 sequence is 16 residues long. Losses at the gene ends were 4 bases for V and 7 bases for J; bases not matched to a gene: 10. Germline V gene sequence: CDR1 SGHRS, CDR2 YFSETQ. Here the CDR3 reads CASSELTSGRGNEQFF. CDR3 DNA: TGCGCCAGCAGCGAATTAACTAGCGGGAGAGGAAATGAGCAGTTCTTC.

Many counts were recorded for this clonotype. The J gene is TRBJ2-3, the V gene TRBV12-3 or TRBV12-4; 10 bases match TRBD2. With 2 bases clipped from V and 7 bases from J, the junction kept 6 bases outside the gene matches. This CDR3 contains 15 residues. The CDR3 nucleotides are TGTGCCAGCAGTTTACCAACTAGCGGGACCCATACGCAGTATTTT. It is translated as CASSLPTSGTHTQYF.

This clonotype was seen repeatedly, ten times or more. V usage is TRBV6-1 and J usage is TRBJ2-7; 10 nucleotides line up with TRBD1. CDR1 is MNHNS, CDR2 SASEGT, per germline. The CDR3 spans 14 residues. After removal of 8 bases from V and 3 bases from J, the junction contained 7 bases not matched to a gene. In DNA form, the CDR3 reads TGTGCCAGCCTATCCCGGGACAGGGGCTACGAGCAGTACTTC. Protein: CASLSRDRGYEQYF.

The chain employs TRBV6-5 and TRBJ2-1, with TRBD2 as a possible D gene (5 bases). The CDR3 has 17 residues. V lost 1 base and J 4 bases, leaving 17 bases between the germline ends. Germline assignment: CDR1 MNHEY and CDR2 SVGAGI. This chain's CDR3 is CASSYYPTGVRYNEQFF. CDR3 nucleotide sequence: TGTGCCAGCAGTTACTATCCTACCGGGGTGAGGTACAATGAGCAGTTCTTC.

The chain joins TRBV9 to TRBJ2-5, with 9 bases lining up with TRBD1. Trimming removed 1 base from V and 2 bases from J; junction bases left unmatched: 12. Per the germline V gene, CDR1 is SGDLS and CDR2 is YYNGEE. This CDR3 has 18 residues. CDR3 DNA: TGTGCCAGCAGCGTATACAGGGGGCGCATGGCCGTGCAAGAGACCCAGTACTTC. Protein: CASSVYRGRMAVQETQYF. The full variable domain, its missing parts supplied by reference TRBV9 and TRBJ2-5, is DSGVTQTPKHLITATGQRVTLRCSPRSGDLSVYWYQQSLDQGLQFLIQYYNGEERAKGNILERFSAQQFPDLHSELNLSSLELGDSALYFCASSVYRGRMAVQETQYFGPGTRLLVL.

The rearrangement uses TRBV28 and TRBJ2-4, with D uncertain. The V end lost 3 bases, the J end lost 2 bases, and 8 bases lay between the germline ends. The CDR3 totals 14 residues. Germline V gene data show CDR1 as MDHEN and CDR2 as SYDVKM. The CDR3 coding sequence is TGTGCCAGCAGTTTGAAGGGTCCCAAAAACATTCAGTACTTC. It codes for CASSLKGPKNIQYF.

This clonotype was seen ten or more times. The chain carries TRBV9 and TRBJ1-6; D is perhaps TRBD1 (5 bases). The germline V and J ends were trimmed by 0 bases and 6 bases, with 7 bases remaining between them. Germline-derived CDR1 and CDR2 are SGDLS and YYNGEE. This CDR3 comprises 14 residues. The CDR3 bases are TGTGCCAGCAGCGTAGGACAGTTTAATTCACCCCTCCACTTT. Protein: CASSVGQFNSPLHF.

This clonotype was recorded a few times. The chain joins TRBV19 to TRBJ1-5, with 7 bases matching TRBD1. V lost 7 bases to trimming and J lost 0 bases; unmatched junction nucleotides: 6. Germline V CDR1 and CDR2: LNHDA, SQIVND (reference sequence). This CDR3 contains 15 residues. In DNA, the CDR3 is TGTGCCAGTACACAGGGGCCCCATAGCAATCAGCCCCAGCATTTT. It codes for CASTQGPHSNQPQHF.

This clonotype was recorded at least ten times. DNA of the CDR3: TGTGCCAGCAGTTACTCTCGGGACAGGTTATACAATGAGCAGTTCTTC. It encodes CASSYSRDRLYNEQFF. The chain carries TRBV6-2 or TRBV6-3 and TRBJ2-1; TRBD1 matches 8 bases. Germline CDR1 MNHEY, CDR2 SVGEGT. V trimming: 0 bases; J trimming: 4 bases; junction bases outside the gene matches: 5. The CDR3 length is 16 residues.

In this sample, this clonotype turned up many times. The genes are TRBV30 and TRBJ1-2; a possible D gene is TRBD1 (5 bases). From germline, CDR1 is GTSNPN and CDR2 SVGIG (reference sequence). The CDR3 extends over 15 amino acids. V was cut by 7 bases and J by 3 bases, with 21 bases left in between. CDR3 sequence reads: CASMSLPGTYYGYTF. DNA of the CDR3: TGTGCCTCTATGTCCCTGCCAGGGACCTACTATGGCTACACCTTC.

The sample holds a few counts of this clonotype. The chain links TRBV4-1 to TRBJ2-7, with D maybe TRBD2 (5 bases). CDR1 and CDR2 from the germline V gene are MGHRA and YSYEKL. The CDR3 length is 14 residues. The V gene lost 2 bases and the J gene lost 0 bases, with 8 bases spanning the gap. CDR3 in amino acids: CASSQIGLSYEQYF. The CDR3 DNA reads TGCGCCAGCAGCCAAATAGGACTCTCCTACGAGCAGTACTTC.

The CDR3 reads CASSPVQETQYF. CDR3 coding DNA: TGTGCCAGCTCACCAGTCCAAGAGACCCAGTACTTC. V gene TRBV18 combines with J gene TRBJ2-5; D gene uncertain. This CDR3 is 12 amino acids long. Germline V CDR1 and CDR2: KGHSH, LQKENI. Deletions cut 2 bases from V and 1 base from J, with 2 bases between.

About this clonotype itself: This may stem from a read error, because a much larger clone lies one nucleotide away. The CDR3 sequence is CACSPGVGPYEQYF. In DNA form, the CDR3 reads TGTGCCTGCAGCCCCGGGGTGGGGCCCTACGAGCAGTACTTC. The chain carries TRBV5-8 and TRBJ2-7; D tentatively fits TRBD1 or TRBD2 (5 bases each). This CDR3 has 14 residues. Germline CDR1 SGHTS, CDR2 YDEGEE.